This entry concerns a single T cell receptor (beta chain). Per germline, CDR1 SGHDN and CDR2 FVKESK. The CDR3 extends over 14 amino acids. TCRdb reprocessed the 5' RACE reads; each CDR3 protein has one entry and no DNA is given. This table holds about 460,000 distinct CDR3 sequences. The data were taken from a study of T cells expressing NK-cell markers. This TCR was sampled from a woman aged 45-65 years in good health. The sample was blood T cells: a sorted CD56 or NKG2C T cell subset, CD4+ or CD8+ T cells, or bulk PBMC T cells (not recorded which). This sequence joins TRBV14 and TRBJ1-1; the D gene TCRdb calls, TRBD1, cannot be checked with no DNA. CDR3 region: CASSQNGGVTEAFF.